The 23 T cell receptor beta chains given below trace back to one sample, sequenced in a study of T cell responses to AZD1222 COVID-19 vaccine. The data were produced by immunoSEQ multiplex PCR, yet TCRdb's version contains in-frame clones alone and is incomplete. The repertoire table contains over 120,000 clones. Sequenced sample: peripheral blood. These receptors were collected from an adult in good health.

The chain links TRBV28 to TRBJ1-5; possibly TRBD1 for D (5 bases). CDR1 MDHEN and CDR2 SYDVKM come from the germline V gene. The CDR3 totals 15 residues. Deletions cut 6 bases from V and 5 bases from J, with 17 bases between. The CDR3 region has the DNA TGTGCCAGCAGCCTCGCCGGGGGGGACCATCAGCCCCAGCATTTT. This codes for CASSLAGGDHQPQHF.

The chain couples TRBV29-1 to TRBJ1-5; a weak D match, TRBD1 (5 bases). This CDR3 spans 13 amino acids. The V gene's germline CDR1 is SQVTM and CDR2 ANQGSEA. V was trimmed by 6 bases and J by 5 bases, leaving 14 bases between them. The CDR3 DNA is TGCAGCGTCCTACCAGGGTTTGATCAGCCCCAGCATTTT. Translated, it gives CSVLPGFDQPQHF.

This chain joins TRBV6-5 and TRBJ2-7; D is undetermined. The V gene lost 8 bases and the J gene lost 2 bases, with 16 bases spanning the gap. The CDR3 totals 14 residues. The V gene's germline CDR1 is MNHEY and CDR2 SVGAGI. The CDR3 region is CASALGSRPYEQYF. The CDR3 region has the DNA TGTGCCAGCGCCCTGGGTAGTAGGCCCTACGAGCAGTACTTC.

The chain links TRBV5-8 to TRBJ1-5; unclear D gene. CDR3 length: 14 amino acids. The V gene's germline CDR1 is SGHTS and CDR2 YDEGEE. V was pared by 2 bases and J by 1 base, with 7 bases between. The CDR3 DNA sequence: TGTGCCAGCAGCTTACCACAGAGCAATCAGCCCCAGCATTTT. Residues: CASSLPQSNQPQHF.

V gene TRBV2 combines with J gene TRBJ1-1; D is undetermined. V dropped 4 bases and J dropped 0 bases, with 9 bases sitting between them. Germline V gene sequence: CDR1 SNHLY, CDR2 FYNNEI. The CDR3 length is 14 residues. The CDR3 DNA sequence: TGTGCCAGCAGTGTAGAGAGTGTGAACACTGAAGCTTTCTTT. The encoded protein is CASSVESVNTEAFF.

The gene calls are TRBV30 and TRBJ2-6, with TRBD1 matching over 7 bases. V was pared by 7 bases and J by 6 bases, with 6 bases of the junction left unmatched. The CDR3 length is 13 residues. Germline CDR1 reads GTSNPN; CDR2 reads SVGIG (reference sequence). Written as DNA, the CDR3 is TGTGCCTCGACAGGGTATCTGGCCAACGTCCTGACTTTC. Its protein product is CASTGYLANVLTF.

With respect to this clone: The same CDR3 also results from other DNA sequences found in this sample. This chain connects TRBV18 to TRBJ1-1, with D possibly matching TRBD1 (5 bases). Trimming removed 1 base at V and 0 bases at J, with 6 bases between. Germline CDR1 reads KGHSH; CDR2 reads LQKENI. The CDR3 consists of 14 residues. CDR3: CASSPQGMNTEAFF. In DNA form, the CDR3 reads TGTGCCAGCTCACCACAGGGGATGAACACTGAAGCTTTCTTT.

The gene calls are TRBV12-5 and TRBJ1-6; D unresolved. Per the germline V gene, CDR1 is LGHNT and CDR2 is FRNRAP. The germline V and J ends were trimmed by 1 base and 6 bases, with 19 bases remaining between them. The CDR3 consists of 18 residues. This CDR3 is CASGLGHQARTANSPLHF. The CDR3 bases are TGTGCTAGTGGTTTGGGGCACCAGGCACGAACTGCTAATTCACCCCTCCACTTT.

The chain is built from TRBV19 and TRBJ1-5; D possibly corresponds to TRBD1 (6 bases). Deletions cut 4 bases from V and 1 base from J, with 8 bases between. Germline V gives CDR1 LNHDA, CDR2 SQIVND (reference sequence). This CDR3 is built from 14 residues. The CDR3 region has the DNA TGTGCCAGTAGTACACAGGGAAGCAATCAGCCCCAGCATTTT. Translated: CASSTQGSNQPQHF.

V and J are TRBV5-4 and TRBJ2-7; tentatively, D is TRBD2 (5 bases). The CDR3 runs 15 residues. V gave up 0 bases and J gave up 0 bases, with 10 bases separating them. Germline V CDR1 and CDR2: SGHNT, YYREEE (reference sequence). CDR3 protein: CASSLGTQSSYEQYF. The CDR3 DNA follows: TGTGCCAGCAGCTTGGGGACTCAGAGCTCCTACGAGCAGTACTTC.

The CDR3 reads CASSPRIRGTSPLHF. In DNA, the CDR3 is TGTGCCAGCAGCCCCCGGATCCGGGGGACTTCACCCCTCCACTTT. This chain joins TRBV14 and TRBJ1-6, with D perhaps TRBD1 (5 bases). The CDR3 is 15 amino acids. In germline, CDR1 is SGHDN, CDR2 FVKESK. The V end lost 4 bases, the J end lost 9 bases, and 16 bases lay between the germline ends.

J is TRBJ1-3 and V is TRBV3-1 (or the pseudogene TRBV3-2), with a possible D match to TRBD1 (6 bases). The V end lost 4 bases, the J end lost 0 bases, and 10 bases lay between the germline ends. The germline CDR1 and CDR2 sequences are LGHDT and YNNKEL (reference sequence). CDR3 length equals 15 residues. The CDR3 loop reads CASSPGHHSGNTIYF. In nucleotides, the CDR3 is TGTGCCAGCAGCCCGGGACACCACTCTGGAAACACCATATATTTT.

V and J are TRBV19 and TRBJ2-3; 7 bases fit TRBD1. The CDR3 runs 18 residues. Trimming at V came to 0 bases and at J to 0 bases, leaving 9 bases not matched to a gene. Germline V gene sequence: CDR1 LNHDA, CDR2 SQIVND (reference sequence). CDR3 residues: CASSIDREQGISTDTQYF. CDR3 coding DNA: TGTGCCAGTAGTATAGATCGAGAACAGGGGATTAGCACAGATACGCAGTATTTT. The full variable domain, rest sourced from reference TRBV19 and TRBJ2-3, is DGGITQSPKYLFRKEGQNVTLSCEQNLNHDAMYWYRQDPGQGLRLIYYSQIVNDFQKGDIAEGYSVSREKKESFPLTVTSAQKNPTAFYLCASSIDREQGISTDTQYFGPGTRLTVL.

V and J are TRBV6-5 and TRBJ1-2, with D possibly TRBD1 on 6 matching bases. Germline CDR1 MNHEY, CDR2 SVGAGI. Trimming shortened V by 2 bases and J by 2 bases, and 9 bases separated the two germline ends. The CDR3 is 14 amino acids. The chain's CDR3 is CASSYGGRNYGYTF. As DNA, the CDR3 is TGTGCCAGCAGTTACGGGGGCCGGAACTATGGCTACACCTTC.

V gene TRBV7-2 combines with J gene TRBJ2-7; no clear D. The V and J ends lost 1 base and 3 bases respectively, with 10 bases between them. The CDR3 runs to 14 residues. CDR1 is SGHTA, CDR2 FQGNSA, per germline. CDR3 sequence reads: CASSLDVRYYEQYF. DNA of the CDR3: TGTGCCAGCAGCTTAGACGTCAGGTACTACGAGCAGTACTTC. Full variable domain (outside the CDR3, taken from reference TRBV7-2 and TRBJ2-7): GAGVSQSPSNKVTEKGKDVELRCDPISGHTALYWYRQSLGQGLEFLIYFQGNSAPDKSGLPSDRFSAERTGGSVSTLTIQRTQQEDSAVYLCASSLDVRYYEQYFGPGTRLTVT.

The CDR3 protein is CASSWGTGKNTGELFF. The CDR3, as DNA: TGTGCCAGCAGCTGGGGGACAGGAAAGAACACCGGGGAGCTGTTTTTT. The chain links TRBV5-4 to TRBJ2-2; 8 bases fit TRBD1. After removal of 3 bases from V and 1 base from J, the junction contained 5 bases not matched to a gene. CDR3 length equals 16 residues. Germline lookup yields CDR1 SGHNT and CDR2 YYREEE (reference sequence). Using reference TRBV5-4 and TRBJ2-2 for the parts outside the CDR3, the full variable domain is ETGVTQSPTHLIKTRGQQVTLRCSSQSGHNTVSWYQQALGQGPQFIFQYYREEENGRGNFPPRFSGLQFPNYSSELNVNALELDDSALYLCASSWGTGKNTGELFFGEGSRLTVL.

The rearrangement joins TRBV7-2 to TRBJ1-2, with 7 bases that match TRBD1. Trimming at V came to 5 bases and at J to 6 bases, leaving 18 bases not matched to a gene. From germline, CDR1 is SGHTA and CDR2 FQGNSA. This CDR3 region has 17 residues. The CDR3 DNA reads TGTGCCAGCAGCCCAAAGGGACAGACCTTTAGTGCTGATGGCTACACCTTC. Amino acids: CASSPKGQTFSADGYTF.

The V and J genes are TRBV10-1 and TRBJ2-3; a possible D gene is TRBD2 (6 bases). Trimming took 3 bases from V and 8 from J, leaving 18 bases between them. This CDR3 is built from 15 residues. Germline V lookup: CDR1 WNHNN, CDR2 SYGVQD (reference sequence). The DNA of the CDR3 is TGCGCCAGCAGTGACCGGGACTCCCGATTCGGTACGCAGTATTTT. It specifies CASSDRDSRFGTQYF.

The chain combines TRBV6-5 with TRBJ1-1; TRBD1 matches 8 bases. The CDR3 length is 13 residues. After removal of 6 bases from V and 7 bases from J, the junction contained 7 bases not matched to a gene. Germline V gene lookup returns CDR1 MNHEY and CDR2 SVGAGI. CDR3 in DNA: TGTGCCAGCAGAGGAGACAGGGGTGATGAAGCTTTCTTT. Translated: CASRGDRGDEAFF.

The CDR3 DNA sequence: TGTGCCAGCAGTTACCCCCGGGACACCAACTTTTACGAGCAGTACTTC. Translated, it gives CASSYPRDTNFYEQYF. This chain connects TRBV28 to TRBJ2-7, with D perhaps matching TRBD1 (6 bases). CDR1 is MDHEN and CDR2 is SYDVKM in the germline V gene. The CDR3 is made up of 16 amino acids. Trimming pared 4 bases from V and 4 bases from J, leaving 20 bases between. Combining the CDR3 with reference TRBV28 and TRBJ2-7 gives the whole variable domain DVKVTQSSRYLVKRTGEKVFLECVQDMDHENMFWYRQDPGLGLRLIYFSYDVKMKEKGDIPEGYSVSREKKERFSLILESASTNQTSMYLCASSYPRDTNFYEQYFGPGTRLTVT.

The rearrangement links TRBV6-5 to TRBJ1-2; D is unresolved. This CDR3 has 14 residues. Germline CDR1 MNHEY, CDR2 SVGAGI. V was pared by 0 bases and J by 4 bases, with 9 bases between. CDR3 in amino acids: CASSYSPERYGYTF. In DNA form, the CDR3 reads TGTGCCAGCAGTTACTCGCCGGAGCGCTATGGCTACACCTTC.

The chain recombines TRBV28 with TRBJ1-2; D gene unclear. The germline V and J ends were trimmed by 3 bases and 2 bases, with 4 bases remaining between them. From germline, CDR1 is MDHEN and CDR2 SYDVKM. This CDR3 contains 12 residues. As DNA, the CDR3 is TGTGCCAGCAGTTTTGAGAACTATGGCTACACCTTC. It codes for CASSFENYGYTF.

This chain links TRBV28 with TRBJ2-7; TRBD1 is a possible D gene (5 bases). V was shortened by 1 base and J by 2 bases, with 12 bases between the two germline ends. Looked up from germline, CDR1 is MDHEN and CDR2 is SYDVKM. The CDR3 runs to 15 residues. CDR3: CASSLSDTRTYEQYF. CDR3 DNA sequence: TGTGCCAGCAGTTTATCGGACACCAGAACCTACGAGCAGTACTTC.